This entry lists 19 T cell receptor beta chains sequenced from one sample in a study of blood T cell repertoires in COVID-19. Assay: immunoSEQ multiplex PCR; the TCRdb copy retains only in-frame clones and omits some. The sample consists of approximately 170,000 clones, 70% to 90% of them appearing once. Material for sequencing was peripheral blood. The receptors were gathered from a man aged 25-40 years with acute or convalescent COVID-19.

This sequence joins TRBV15 and TRBJ2-6; D is possibly TRBD1 (5 bases). The CDR3 consists of 17 residues. V was clipped by 0 bases and J by 2 bases, with 11 bases between them. CDR1 and CDR2 from the germline V gene are LNHNV and YYDKDF (reference sequence). The CDR3 region is CATSRDLPGTGANVLTF. CDR3 DNA sequence: TGTGCCACCAGCAGAGATCTGCCAGGGACTGGGGCCAACGTCCTGACTTTC.

CDR3 residues: CASSIVGQGAEAFF. CDR3 nucleotide sequence: TGTGCCAGTAGTATAGTGGGGCAGGGGGCTGAAGCTTTCTTT. The genes are TRBV19 and TRBJ1-1; 7 positions agree with TRBD1. The V gene's germline CDR1 is LNHDA and CDR2 SQIVND (reference sequence). The CDR3 length is 14 residues. Trimming cost V 1 base and J 6 bases; bases outside gene matches: 5.

The V gene is TRBV28, the J gene TRBJ2-5; D unresolved. V lost 5 bases, J lost 0 bases, and 10 bases lay in between. This CDR3 has 14 residues. Germline loops: CDR1 MDHEN, CDR2 SYDVKM. The CDR3 DNA is TGTGCCAGCAGTCCCTATTTGTACCAAGAGACCCAGTACTTC. Translating it yields CASSPYLYQETQYF.

The chain joins TRBV3-1 (or the pseudogene TRBV3-2) to TRBJ2-1; D perhaps matches TRBD2 (5 bases). Trimming cost V 5 bases and J 0 bases, with 17 bases left between them. Per germline, CDR1 LGHDT and CDR2 YNNKEL (reference sequence). The CDR3 runs 17 residues. DNA for the CDR3: TGTGCCAGCAGCAAAGGCCTTTTAAGCGGCTCCTACAATGAGCAGTTCTTC. This codes for CASSKGLLSGSYNEQFF.

The genes are TRBV18 and TRBJ1-1, with 8 bases identical to TRBD1. CDR3 size: 16 residues. The V gene end was trimmed by 6 bases and the J gene end by 1 base; junction bases not matched to a gene: 10. Germline CDR1 and CDR2: KGHSH and LQKENI. The CDR3 loop reads CASSPTLGTGNTEAFF. The CDR3 DNA follows: TGTGCCAGCTCTCCTACCCTCGGGACAGGGAACACTGAAGCTTTCTTT. The variable domain in full, with the rest retrieved from reference TRBV18 and TRBJ1-1, is NAGVMQNPRHLVRRRGQEARLRCSPMKGHSHVYWYRQLPEEGLKFMVYLQKENIIDESGMPKERFSAEFPKEGPSILRIQQVVRGDSAAYFCASSPTLGTGNTEAFFGQGTRLTVV.

The chain recombines TRBV5-1 with TRBJ2-3, with 16 bases that match TRBD2. The CDR3 is made up of 18 amino acids. The J segment lost 3 bases and the V segment lost 0 bases, leaving 4 bases of the junction unmatched. Germline V gene sequence: CDR1 SGHRS, CDR2 YFSETQ. Here the CDR3 reads CASSLAPGLAGGTDTQYF. The CDR3 bases are TGCGCCAGCAGCTTGGCCCCGGGACTAGCGGGAGGGACAGATACGCAGTATTTT.

The rearrangement uses TRBV9 and TRBJ1-1; D unresolved. The CDR3 spans 13 residues. The germline V gene encodes CDR1 SGDLS and CDR2 YYNGEE. The V gene lost 7 bases and the J gene lost 10 bases, with 20 bases spanning the gap. CDR3 in amino acids: CASGPDVRARAFF. The DNA of the CDR3 is TGTGCCAGCGGTCCGGACGTGAGGGCGAGAGCTTTCTTT.

The chain is built from TRBV27 and TRBJ2-7; D not certain. Between the trimmed V and J ends, which lost 3 bases and 2 bases, there was a span of 8 bases. Germline V CDR1 and CDR2: MNHEY, SMNVEV (reference sequence). The CDR3 is 13 residues long. CDR3 loop: CASSFGETYEQYF. The CDR3 DNA reads as TGTGCCAGCAGTTTCGGTGAAACCTACGAGCAGTACTTC.

In its sample, this clone was seen a few times. CDR3 protein: CASSQGIGQPQHF. CDR3 nucleotide sequence: TGTGCCAGCTCCCAGGGTATAGGTCAGCCCCAGCATTTT. The chain combines TRBV18 with TRBJ1-5; weak D call: TRBD1 (5 bases). This CDR3 is 13 amino acids long. V was pared by 6 bases and J by 6 bases, with 12 bases between. From germline, CDR1 is KGHSH and CDR2 LQKENI.

The V gene is TRBV28, the J gene TRBJ1-2, with D possibly TRBD1 on 5 matching bases. Germline V CDR1 and CDR2: MDHEN, SYDVKM. This CDR3 is 12 amino acids long. The germline V and J ends were trimmed by 3 bases and 4 bases, with 6 bases remaining between them. The CDR3: CASSFGGYGYTF. The CDR3 region has the DNA TGTGCCAGCAGTTTCGGGGGCTATGGCTACACCTTC.

This chain connects TRBV27 to TRBJ2-7; 8 bases are shared with TRBD2. Per germline, CDR1 MNHEY and CDR2 SMNVEV (reference sequence). Germline trimming cut 9 bases from V and 2 bases from J; bases unmatched to any gene: 15. The CDR3 covers 16 residues. In DNA form, the CDR3 reads TGTGCCAGTCGTCGGACTAGCCCCGAAAGACCCTACGAGCAGTACTTC. Translating it yields CASRRTSPERPYEQYF.

The CDR3 spells CASSYRDRVDQPQHF. CDR3 DNA sequence: TGTGCCAGCAGTTACCGGGACAGGGTTGATCAGCCCCAGCATTTT. J is TRBJ1-5 and V is TRBV6-2 or TRBV6-3; 9 bases map to TRBD1. Germline CDR1 reads MNHEY; CDR2 reads SVGEGT. The CDR3 loop spans 15 amino acids. V shed 2 bases and J 5 bases; nucleotides not matched to a gene: 4.

The chain employs TRBV6-5 and TRBJ2-7; 7 nucleotides line up with TRBD1. The CDR3 has 15 amino acids. Looked up from germline, CDR1 is MNHEY and CDR2 is SVGAGI. With V trimmed by 7 bases and J by 6 bases, 15 bases remained unmatched. CDR3 sequence reads: CASTWQGGAFGEQYF. In DNA form, the CDR3 reads TGTGCCAGCACCTGGCAAGGGGGCGCGTTTGGCGAGCAGTACTTC.

Here the CDR3 reads CASRGDRADTQYF. The DNA for the CDR3 is TGTGCCAGCAGGGGTGACAGGGCAGATACGCAGTATTTT. The J gene is TRBJ2-3, the V gene TRBV7-2; 7 bases fit TRBD1. Germline values: CDR1 SGHTA, CDR2 FQGNSA. The CDR3 spans 13 residues. The junction had 4 bases not matched to a gene; V was cut back by 6 bases and J by 4 bases. Full variable domain (rest looked up from reference TRBV7-2 and TRBJ2-3): GAGVSQSPSNKVTEKGKDVELRCDPISGHTALYWYRQSLGQGLEFLIYFQGNSAPDKSGLPSDRFSAERTGGSVSTLTIQRTQQEDSAVYLCASRGDRADTQYFGPGTRLTVL.

The rearrangement uses TRBV6-5 and TRBJ2-6, with D tentatively TRBD2 (5 bases). Germline loops: CDR1 MNHEY, CDR2 SVGAGI. CDR3 length: 15 amino acids. With 8 bases removed from V and 0 bases from J, the gap between germline ends came to 11 bases. The CDR3 spells CASARGPSGANVLTF. CDR3 nucleotide sequence: TGTGCCAGCGCCCGGGGTCCCTCTGGGGCCAACGTCCTGACTTTC.

This rearrangement joins TRBV28 to TRBJ2-5, with D possibly matching TRBD2 (5 bases). Trimming removed 6 bases at V and 5 bases at J, with 28 bases between. Germline loops: CDR1 MDHEN, CDR2 SYDVKM. This CDR3 contains 18 residues. CDR3: CASRTKRSHYNRRETQYF. Here the CDR3 DNA reads TGTGCCAGCAGGACAAAGCGGTCACACTATAACCGCAGGGAGACCCAGTACTTC.

This clone was picked up one time. This chain links TRBV19 with TRBJ2-1; D is unclear. This CDR3 region has 13 residues. The V and J ends lost 3 bases and 10 bases respectively, with 13 bases between them. Germline CDR1 reads LNHDA; CDR2 reads SQIVND (reference sequence). DNA of the CDR3: TGTGCCAGTAGTATCGTGTTCAGGTCCGAGCAGTTCTTC. This encodes CASSIVFRSEQFF. Full variable domain (outside the CDR3, taken from reference TRBV19 and TRBJ2-1): DGGITQSPKYLFRKEGQNVTLSCEQNLNHDAMYWYRQDPGQGLRLIYYSQIVNDFQKGDIAEGYSVSREKKESFPLTVTSAQKNPTAFYLCASSIVFRSEQFFGPGTRLTVL.

The chain carries TRBV28 and TRBJ1-1; TRBD1 might be the D (5 bases). V dropped 7 bases and J dropped 2 bases, with 14 bases sitting between them. CDR3 length equals 14 residues. Germline V lookup: CDR1 MDHEN, CDR2 SYDVKM. The CDR3: CASTNPTVNTEAFF. Written as DNA, the CDR3 is TGTGCCAGCACCAACCCGACAGTTAACACTGAAGCTTTCTTT.

The chain is built from TRBV19 and TRBJ2-7, with 9 bases that match TRBD1. There are 14 residues in the CDR3. Germline CDR1 reads LNHDA; CDR2 reads SQIVND (reference sequence). The J segment lost 2 bases and the V segment lost 5 bases, leaving 4 bases of the junction unmatched. CDR3 sequence reads: CASSVQGAAYEQYF. The CDR3 DNA is TGTGCCAGTAGTGTACAGGGGGCGGCCTACGAGCAGTACTTC. The full variable domain, its missing parts supplied by reference TRBV19 and TRBJ2-7, is DGGITQSPKYLFRKEGQNVTLSCEQNLNHDAMYWYRQDPGQGLRLIYYSQIVNDFQKGDIAEGYSVSREKKESFPLTVTSAQKNPTAFYLCASSVQGAAYEQYFGPGTRLTVT.